This record covers a single T cell receptor beta chain. The antigen is not known. The CDR3 length is 15 residues. Germline CDR1 ENHRY, CDR2 SYGVKD. The ends lost 10 bases at V and 2 bases at J; junction bases unmatched: 9. The sample originates from a study of cytomegalovirus exposure and HLA in healthy donors. The study's findings and limits: In an earlier analysis, most TCR beta V segments were productive about 87% or about 30% of the time. In vitro work confirmed that three CMV-associated chains recognize CMV antigens. The investigators catalogued some 150 TCR beta chains as cytomegalovirus-associated. Reports credit the classifier with highly specific, highly sensitive diagnosis of cytomegalovirus status.

The PCR contained 60 Vbeta and 13 Jbeta primers. The table came from immunoSEQ multiplex PCR; TCRdb's copy has only in-frame clones and leaves some out. The table includes some 170,000 clones, 75% detected once. What was sequenced was PBMCs. This clonotype was obtained from a woman aged 45-65 years in good health and CMV-seropositive. The gene calls are TRBV10-3 and TRBJ2-2; 8 bases agree with TRBD1. The CDR3 nucleotides read TGTGCCACCCTCCGACAGGGGCACAACACCGGGGAGCTGTTTTTT. As protein: CATLRQGHNTGELFF.